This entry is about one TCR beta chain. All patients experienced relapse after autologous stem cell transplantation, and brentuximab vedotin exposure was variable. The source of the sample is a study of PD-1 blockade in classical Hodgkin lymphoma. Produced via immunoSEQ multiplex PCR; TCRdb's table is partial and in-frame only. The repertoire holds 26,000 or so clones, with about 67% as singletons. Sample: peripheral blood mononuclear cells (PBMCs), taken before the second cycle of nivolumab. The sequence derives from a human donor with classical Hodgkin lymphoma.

CDR3 loop: CASSSFSPIAGSSYNEQFF. CDR3 in DNA: TGTGCCAGCAGTTCCTTTTCCCCCATAGCGGGTTCCTCCTACAATGAGCAGTTCTTC. The chain uses TRBV28 and TRBJ2-1; 7 nucleotides agree with TRBD2. The germline CDR1 and CDR2 sequences are MDHEN and SYDVKM. The CDR3 is 19 residues long. The J segment lost 0 bases and the V segment lost 4 bases, leaving 15 bases of the junction unmatched. The full variable domain, completed using reference TRBV28 and TRBJ2-1, is DVKVTQSSRYLVKRTGEKVFLECVQDMDHENMFWYRQDPGLGLRLIYFSYDVKMKEKGDIPEGYSVSREKKERFSLILESASTNQTSMYLCASSSFSPIAGSSYNEQFFGPGTRLTVL.